The 5 T cell receptor beta chains listed next were all sequenced from one sample in a study of blood T cell repertoires in COVID-19. The assay was immunoSEQ multiplex PCR, and TCRdb's table has in-frame clones only and misses some. The sample contains some 150,000 clones, approximately 80% of which appear only once. The sample was peripheral blood. These receptors all come from a human donor in a cohort sampled during active COVID-19.

This chain links TRBV3-1 (or the pseudogene TRBV3-2) with TRBJ1-2; a possible D gene is TRBD1 (5 bases). The CDR3 consists of 12 residues. CDR1 and CDR2 (germline): LGHDT, YNNKEL (reference sequence). Trimming removed 7 bases from V and 8 bases from J, with 14 bases in between. This CDR3 is CASTDPGRGYTF. The CDR3 coding sequence is TGTGCCAGCACCGATCCAGGGAGGGGCTACACCTTC.

The V gene is TRBV11-2, the J gene TRBJ1-1; D gene ambiguous. Germline-derived CDR1 and CDR2 are SGHAT and FQNNGV. The CDR3 totals 15 residues. V shed 1 base and J shed 1 base, with 10 bases lying between them. Here the CDR3 DNA reads TGTGCCAGCAGCTTAGGTCCAGGCAGGAACACTGAAGCTTTCTTT. Its protein product is CASSLGPGRNTEAFF.

The rearrangement uses TRBV6-4 and TRBJ1-1, with D tentatively TRBD1 (6 bases). CDR1 is MRHNA and CDR2 is SNTAGT in the germline V gene. CDR3 size: 13 residues. Trimming pared 3 bases from V and 8 bases from J, leaving 13 bases between. The CDR3 coding sequence is TGTGCCAGCAGTGAAGGGACACAAAGGGAAGCTTTCTTT. This gives the protein CASSEGTQREAFF.

This rearrangement joins TRBV28 to TRBJ2-7; the D gene is possibly TRBD1 (6 bases). V was cut by 9 bases and J by 7 bases, with 16 bases left in between. Germline values: CDR1 MDHEN, CDR2 SYDVKM. The CDR3 has 12 residues. The CDR3 spells CASNVGAREQYF. CDR3 DNA sequence: TGTGCCAGTAACGTGGGGGCGAGAGAGCAGTACTTC.

V gene TRBV27 combines with J gene TRBJ1-3; a possible D gene is TRBD1 (5 bases). The CDR3 is made up of 17 amino acids. Per germline, CDR1 MNHEY and CDR2 SMNVEV (reference sequence). V dropped 2 bases and J dropped 0 bases, with 14 bases sitting between them. CDR3 DNA sequence: TGTGCCAGCAGTTTACGGGGAGGGACTAGCTCTGGAAACACCATATATTTT. This codes for CASSLRGGTSSGNTIYF.